This T cell receptor beta chain was sequenced in a study of CD8 T cells in ankylosing spondylitis. One entry per CDR3 protein results from TCRdb running MiXCR on the 5' RACE reads. The sample has 100,000 to 150,000 distinct CDR3 sequences; around 9.3% are singletons. V gave up 5 bases and J gave up 7 bases; unmatched junction bases: 8. The germline gives CDR1 SGHTA, CDR2 FQGTGA. The length of the CDR3 is 16 residues. This TCR came from a male donor with ankylosing spondylitis or in good health (not recorded which). Specimen: blood, either unsorted or a sorted T cell fraction (not recorded which). The chain couples TRBV7-3 to TRBJ2-2; 12 bases line up with TRBD2. CDR3 amino acids: CASSITSGRMIGELFF. The CDR3 DNA is TGTGCCAGCAGCATTACTAGCGGGAGGATGATCGGGGAGCTGTTTTTT.